A single sample gave rise to the 24 T cell receptor beta chains below, sequenced in a study of T-cell memory formation after mild COVID-19. TCRdb recomputed calls from the 5' RACE reads with MiXCR, one row per CDR3 protein. This table has 110,000 to 150,000 distinct CDR3 sequences, 13% to 15% appearing once. Specimen: PBMCs or a T cell subset sorted from them (not recorded which). The receptors were gathered from an adult woman who had mild COVID-19 (a few samples of this study predate the infection). Cell type and time point are not known.

This clonotype was seen more than once but under ten times. The chain joins TRBV24-1 to TRBJ1-5, with D hard to call. The germline CDR1 and CDR2 sequences are KGHDR and SFDVKD. The CDR3 consists of 14 residues. Trimming shortened V by 4 bases and J by 9 bases, and 15 bases separated the two germline ends. The CDR3 DNA reads as TGTGCCACCAGTGAGAAGGACCTTTTGGCGCCCCAGCATTTT. It encodes CATSEKDLLAPQHF.

The V and J genes are TRBV6-4 and TRBJ2-2; 12 bases fit TRBD1. CDR3 size: 16 residues. The ends lost 7 bases at V and 3 bases at J; junction bases unmatched: 6. CDR1 and CDR2 (germline): MRHNA, SNTAGT. The CDR3 loop reads CASTRRDRGHTGELFF. The CDR3 DNA follows: TGTGCCAGCACCCGGAGGGACAGGGGGCACACCGGGGAGCTGTTTTTT.

The genes are TRBV7-2 and TRBJ2-5, with D possibly TRBD2 on 5 matching bases. The CDR3 loop spans 16 amino acids. Deletions cut 3 bases from V and 1 base from J, with 15 bases between. Germline values: CDR1 SGHTA, CDR2 FQGNSA. CDR3 coding DNA: TGTGCCAGCAGCTTGGAGGTCCTTATTATCCAAGAGACCCAGTACTTC. Residues: CASSLEVLIIQETQYF.

This clonotype was observed a few times. The chain combines TRBV7-2 with TRBJ2-2; D gene unclear. Per the germline V gene, CDR1 is SGHTA and CDR2 is FQGNSA. CDR3 length: 13 residues. The V gene lost 4 bases and the J gene lost 6 bases, with 9 bases spanning the gap. The CDR3 spells CASSWSTPGELFF. Written as DNA, the CDR3 is TGTGCCAGCAGCTGGAGCACCCCCGGGGAGCTGTTTTTT.

This clonotype was seen ten or more times. This CDR3 is CASTIGGWNEQFF. As DNA, the CDR3 is TGTGCCAGCACGATAGGGGGTTGGAATGAGCAGTTCTTC. This sequence joins TRBV6-5 and TRBJ2-1; TRBD1 is a possible D gene (6 bases). The CDR3 sequence is 13 residues long. Germline-derived CDR1 and CDR2 are MNHEY and SVGAGI. V shed 7 bases and J shed 7 bases, with 14 bases lying between them.

This clonotype was picked up many times. The chain is built from TRBV9 and TRBJ2-1; weak D call: TRBD2 (7 bases). Trimming left V 4 bases short and J 5 bases short, with 22 bases between. CDR3 length: 17 residues. Germline lookup yields CDR1 SGDLS and CDR2 YYNGEE. CDR3 sequence (DNA): TGTGCCAGCAGCCTCCCCACTGGCGGGGGCCCCAACAATGAGCAGTTCTTC. This codes for CASSLPTGGGPNNEQFF.

V and J are TRBV5-1 and TRBJ2-7; D is undetermined. Trimming left V 1 base short and J 0 bases short, with 5 bases between. The germline CDR1 and CDR2 sequences are SGHRS and YFSETQ. The CDR3 is made up of 13 amino acids. CDR3 sequence (DNA): TGCGCCAGCAGCTTGACTCCCTCCTACGAGCAGTACTTC. Its translation: CASSLTPSYEQYF.

This clonotype was observed a handful of times. The chain carries TRBV5-1 and TRBJ2-3; the match to TRBD1 covers 10 bases. CDR3 size: 15 residues. The germline V gene encodes CDR1 SGHRS and CDR2 YFSETQ. V shed 2 bases and J 4 bases; nucleotides not matched to a gene: 4. CDR3 region: CASSFRDRGADTQYF. In nucleotides, the CDR3 is TGCGCCAGCAGCTTCCGGGACAGGGGTGCAGATACGCAGTATTTT.

The J gene is TRBJ2-5, the V gene TRBV4-1; 7 nucleotides match TRBD1. Germline-derived CDR1 and CDR2 are MGHRA and YSYEKL. This CDR3 region has 16 residues. With V trimmed by 0 bases and J by 0 bases, 4 bases remained unmatched. CDR3 protein: CASSQEARGYQETQYF. CDR3 nucleotides: TGCGCCAGCAGCCAAGAGGCCAGGGGGTACCAAGAGACCCAGTACTTC.

Here the CDR3 DNA reads TGTGCCAGCAGCCTTATGCGGACAGGGCACAATGAGCAGTTCTTC. It translates to CASSLMRTGHNEQFF. The chain links TRBV3-1 to TRBJ2-1; 8 positions match TRBD1. CDR3 size: 15 residues. V dropped 4 bases and J dropped 5; count of bases not matched to a gene: 7. The germline V gene has CDR1 LGHDT and CDR2 YNNKEL (reference sequence).

This chain uses TRBV18 with TRBJ2-3, with D possibly matching TRBD2 (6 bases). Trimming removed 5 bases from V and 0 bases from J, with 18 bases in between. Germline lookup yields CDR1 KGHSH and CDR2 LQKENI. The CDR3 runs to 17 residues. The CDR3 DNA reads TGTGCCAGCTCAGCGGGGTCACTTCGTTGGAGCACAGATACGCAGTATTTT. It encodes CASSAGSLRWSTDTQYF. Full variable domain (missing parts from reference TRBV18 and TRBJ2-3): NAGVMQNPRHLVRRRGQEARLRCSPMKGHSHVYWYRQLPEEGLKFMVYLQKENIIDESGMPKERFSAEFPKEGPSILRIQQVVRGDSAAYFCASSAGSLRWSTDTQYFGPGTRLTVL.

This chain connects TRBV5-8 to TRBJ2-3, with D maybe TRBD1 (5 bases). CDR1 and CDR2 (germline): SGHTS, YDEGEE. The CDR3 spans 14 residues. Trimming pared 0 bases from V and 3 bases from J, leaving 8 bases between. CDR3 bases: TGTGCCAGCAGCTTGGAACAGGTTACAGATACGCAGTATTTT. Translation gives CASSLEQVTDTQYF. The whole variable domain, filled in from reference TRBV5-8 and TRBJ2-3, reads EAGVTQSPTHLIKTRGQQATLRCSPISGHTSVYWYQQALGLGLQFLLWYDEGEERNRGNFPPRFSGRQFPNYSSELNVNALELEDSALYLCASSLEQVTDTQYFGPGTRLTVL.

This clonotype was observed a handful of times. The chain combines TRBV4-1 with TRBJ2-1, with D unclear. Germline lookup yields CDR1 MGHRA and CDR2 YSYEKL. The CDR3 contains 15 residues. Trimming took 6 bases from V and 2 from J, leaving 14 bases between them. The CDR3 region is CASSYDEGTYNEQFF. CDR3 nucleotide sequence: TGCGCCAGCAGTTACGACGAAGGGACCTACAATGAGCAGTTCTTC.

The chain employs TRBV12-3 or TRBV12-4 and TRBJ2-7; 7 nucleotides match TRBD2. CDR3 length: 19 amino acids. The V segment lost 2 bases and the J segment 0 bases; nucleotides outside the gene matches: 16. CDR3 sequence: CASSLSLQKRLADSYEQYF. The CDR3 DNA follows: TGTGCCAGCAGTTTATCCCTACAGAAGCGGCTAGCGGACTCCTACGAGCAGTACTTC.

This clonotype was observed a handful of times. V and J are TRBV6-5 and TRBJ1-5; tentative D call: TRBD1 (5 bases). Per the germline V gene, CDR1 is MNHEY and CDR2 is SVGAGI. The CDR3 is made up of 16 amino acids. Deletions cut 6 bases from V and 4 bases from J, with 19 bases between. Here the CDR3 DNA reads TGTGCCAGCAGCCTCATAGCTGGGGGGGGAAATCAGCCCCAGCATTTT. Amino acid sequence: CASSLIAGGGNQPQHF.

This clonotype was seen a handful of times. V usage is TRBV30 and J usage is TRBJ1-1, with 9 bases identical to TRBD1. Germline CDR1 GTSNPN, CDR2 SVGIG (reference sequence). The CDR3 runs 13 residues. V was clipped by 2 bases and J by 4 bases; unmatched bases: 2. CDR3 sequence reads: CAWSTTGGTEAFF. CDR3 coding DNA: TGTGCCTGGAGTACGACAGGGGGCACTGAAGCTTTCTTT.

The V and J genes are TRBV27 and TRBJ2-7; TRBD2 aligns across 12 bases. CDR1 is MNHEY, CDR2 SMNVEV, per germline (reference sequence). This CDR3 is built from 15 residues. Losses at the gene ends were 6 bases for V and 5 bases for J; bases not matched to a gene: 8. CDR3 protein: CASRQLAGGGDEQYF. The DNA for the CDR3 is TGTGCCAGCAGGCAACTAGCGGGAGGAGGCGACGAGCAGTACTTC.

This clonotype was counted a few times. The chain recombines TRBV5-5 with TRBJ2-1; the D is unclear. The CDR3 spans 12 residues. CDR1 and CDR2 from the germline V gene are SGHKS and YYEKEE (reference sequence). V was cut by 3 bases and J by 8 bases, with 9 bases left in between. In DNA form, the CDR3 reads TGTGCCAGCAGCTCGAAAAGGGATGAGCAGTTCTTC. It translates to CASSSKRDEQFF.

The V and J genes are TRBV9 and TRBJ2-3; D is perhaps TRBD2 (5 bases). The CDR3 is made up of 14 amino acids. Germline V gives CDR1 SGDLS, CDR2 YYNGEE. Trimming pared 0 bases from V and 2 bases from J, leaving 7 bases between. CDR3 DNA: TGTGCCAGCAGCGTAGAGGACTCCACAGATACGCAGTATTTT. Its translation: CASSVEDSTDTQYF. Full variable domain (missing parts from reference TRBV9 and TRBJ2-3): DSGVTQTPKHLITATGQRVTLRCSPRSGDLSVYWYQQSLDQGLQFLIQYYNGEERAKGNILERFSAQQFPDLHSELNLSSLELGDSALYFCASSVEDSTDTQYFGPGTRLTVL.

The table lists this clonotype with a few counts. This chain connects TRBV5-1 to TRBJ2-1; perhaps TRBD2 as D (7 bases). Germline V CDR1 and CDR2: SGHRS, YFSETQ. This CDR3 has 16 amino acids. Trimming took off 0 bases at V and 7 bases at J, with 17 bases between the two ends. This CDR3 is CASSLVGTGGRNEQFF. The CDR3 nucleotides read TGCGCCAGCAGCTTGGTGGGGACGGGGGGCCGAAATGAGCAGTTCTTC.

This clonotype came up a few times. The genes are TRBV12-3 or TRBV12-4 and TRBJ2-1; 9 nucleotides align to TRBD2. V gave up 1 base and J gave up 0 bases; unmatched junction bases: 10. The CDR3 is made up of 19 amino acids. The CDR3 DNA sequence: TGTGCCAGCAGTTTAGATGCTGCTAGCGGGGTTCACTCCTACAATGAGCAGTTCTTC. This codes for CASSLDAASGVHSYNEQFF.

V and J are TRBV27 and TRBJ2-7; a possible D gene is TRBD1 (6 bases). Deletions cut 5 bases from V and 2 bases from J, with 13 bases between. Germline CDR1 and CDR2: MNHEY and SMNVEV (reference sequence). CDR3 length: 14 amino acids. The CDR3 DNA reads TGTGCCAGCAGTCCGCAGGGGAAAACCTACGAGCAGTACTTC. This translates into CASSPQGKTYEQYF.

This clonotype appeared a few times. The chain links TRBV5-6 to TRBJ2-1; no firm D call. Deletions cut 3 bases from V and 4 bases from J, with 5 bases between. The CDR3 extends over 12 amino acids. Germline assignment: CDR1 SGHDT and CDR2 YYEEEE. The CDR3 DNA follows: TGTGCCAGCAGCTACGATTACAATGAGCAGTTCTTC. Its translation is CASSYDYNEQFF.

Only a few counts were recorded for this clonotype. This sequence joins TRBV7-8 and TRBJ2-7; TRBD1 agrees at 9 bases. Germline trimming cut 4 bases from V and 3 bases from J; bases unmatched to any gene: 7. Germline CDR1 is SGHVS and CDR2 is FQNEAQ. This CDR3 comprises 15 residues. Here the CDR3 reads CASSWGDRVYYEQYF. The DNA of the CDR3 is TGTGCCAGCAGCTGGGGGGACAGGGTATACTACGAGCAGTACTTC.